These T cell receptor beta chains were read from a single sample in a study of beta chain features in type 1 diabetes. Here immunoSEQ multiplex PCR was the method, and the copy in TCRdb shows in-frame clones only, minus some. The sample holds about 330,000 clones, 11% seen once. Input material: naive CD4+ T cells from blood. Receptor source: a woman in her 30s in good health. Each CDR3 is given with its conserved first and last residue. The D gene is left open where the match is weak. Not every row has a clone size; where given, it reads once, few, many or a size class.

>TRBV6-5|15|TRBJ2-3|.|TRBD2
CASSFSGSPEDTQYF
TGTGCCAGCAGTTTTAGCGGGAGCCCCGAGGATACGCAGTATTTT
>TRBV6-1|15|TRBJ2-7|few|.
CASRASGGGGYEQYF
TGTGCCAGCAGGGCGAGCGGTGGGGGCGGCTACGAGCAGTACTTC
>TRBV28|15|TRBJ2-7|.|.
CASSFAGQLTYEQYF
TGTGCCAGCAGTTTCGCGGGACAGTTAACCTACGAGCAGTACTTC
>TRBV6-6|13|TRBJ1-1|.|.
CASSRERDTEAFF
TGTGCCAGCAGTCGAGAGAGGGACACTGAAGCTTTCTTT
>TRBV9|15|TRBJ1-1|.|.
CASSVAGGEFSPAFF
TGTGCCAGCAGCGTAGCTGGGGGGGAATTCTCGCCCGCTTTCTTT
>TRBV5-4|18|TRBJ2-2|.|TRBD1
CASSWGIPGQGATGELFF
TGTGCCAGCAGCTGGGGGATACCGGGACAGGGAGCCACCGGGGAGCTGTTTTTT
>TRBV4-3|17|TRBJ2-1|few|TRBD2
CASSQDGPGGAYNEQFF
TGCGCCAGCAGCCAAGACGGGCCGGGAGGCGCTTACAATGAGCAGTTCTTC
>TRBV12-5|17|TRBJ2-1|.|.
CASGLRRGGRYYNEQFF
TGTGCTAGTGGTTTGAGAAGGGGCGGACGGTACTACAATGAGCAGTTCTTC
>TRBV9|14|TRBJ1-4|few|.
CASSVAVTNEKLFF
TGTGCCAGCAGCGTGGCAGTTACTAATGAAAAACTGTTTTTT
>TRBV27|14|TRBJ2-2|.|TRBD2
CASSLAGNTGELFF
TGTGCCAGCAGTCTAGCGGGGAACACCGGGGAGCTGTTTTTT
>TRBV4-3|18|TRBJ2-5|.|TRBD2
CASSQDHRGGGPMETQYF
TGCGCCAGCAGCCAAGATCATCGGGGGGGAGGGCCGATGGAGACCCAGTACTTC
>TRBV4-2|16|TRBJ1-2|few|TRBD1
CASSQENDRGNYGYTF
TGTGCCAGCAGCCAAGAAAATGACAGGGGAAACTATGGCTACACCTTC
>TRBV4-3|18|TRBJ2-7|few|.
CASSQTLSKIGNGYEQYF
TGCGCCAGCAGCCAAACGCTAAGTAAGATTGGTAACGGGTACGAGCAGTACTTC
>TRBV27|17|TRBJ2-7|.|TRBD2
CASAVTGASGVSYEQYF
TGTGCCAGCGCTGTAACAGGAGCTAGCGGGGTATCCTACGAGCAGTACTTC
>TRBV7-2|13|TRBJ1-2|few|TRBD1
CASSTYRGRGYTF
TGTGCCAGCAGCACATACAGGGGGCGTGGCTACACCTTC
>TRBV28|14|TRBJ2-2|.|TRBD2
CASSLPSGRRELFF
TGTGCCAGCAGTTTACCCAGCGGGAGACGGGAGCTGTTTTTT
>TRBV15|17|TRBJ2-1|few|TRBD2
CATSRPLGTSGRIEQFF
TGTGCCACCAGCAGACCACTGGGGACTAGCGGGAGGATTGAGCAGTTCTTC